This T cell receptor beta chain is from a study of cytomegalovirus exposure and HLA in healthy donors. The PCR was carried out with 60 Vbeta primers and 13 Jbeta primers. Method: immunoSEQ multiplex PCR; TCRdb's copy keeps in-frame clones and lacks some. The table has about 62,000 clones, 78% seen once; the top ten hold 7.5% to 10%. Turning to this clone: Its antigen is unidentified.

Whole-study findings and limits: Using the classifier, cytomegalovirus status was reportedly diagnosed with high specificity and sensitivity.

V lost 3 bases to trimming and J lost 6 bases; unmatched junction nucleotides: 9. The CDR3 spans 15 residues. Germline V gene lookup returns CDR1 SGHRS and CDR2 YFSETQ. The sample taken for sequencing was PBMCs. The V call is TRBV5-1, the J call TRBJ2-3; 8 bases fit TRBD2. This clonotype was obtained from a man between 40 and 49 years old in good health and CMV-seronegative. The CDR3 DNA reads as TGCGCCAGCAGCTCAGACGGGGGGGCCGGGGATACGCAGTATTTT. This translates into CASSSDGGAGDTQYF.